Reported below is one TCR beta chain. Its antigen is unknown. The sample comes from a study of molecular identifiers for immune sequencing clone quantification. The wider study: Naive CD8 RNA (around 20,000 or 100,000 cells) was divided into five aliquots, with four sequenced. Study-level points and caveats: The study reportedly detected spiked Jurkat TCR RNA from one cell among around 1 million naive cells. In CMV-specific effectors, clones above 20 copies held over 99% of molecules; naive, under 1%. Molecules of identical TCR sharing a barcode could underestimate highly expanded clone sizes.

TCRdb re-derived calls from the PCR reads in MiXCR, one entry per CDR3 protein. The sample consists of 15,000 to 25,000 distinct CDR3 sequences, about a fifth of them appearing once. This CDR3 comprises 16 residues. V lost 6 bases to trimming and J lost 3 bases; unmatched junction nucleotides: 11. Germline V gene data show CDR1 as MNHNS and CDR2 as SASEGT. The receptor was derived from a human donor in good health. Some libraries in this study had Jurkat cell RNA spiked in. V is TRBV6-1 and J is TRBJ2-3, with 8 bases that match TRBD1. Specimen: naive CD8+ T cells from blood, with Jurkat cell RNA spiked in. Subset described: FACS-sorted CD8+CD4-CCR7+CD45RA+ naive T cells. For the CDR3, the DNA is TGTGCCAGCAGCGCAGGGGGCGGAATCTGGACAGATACGCAGTATTTT. It encodes CASSAGGGIWTDTQYF.